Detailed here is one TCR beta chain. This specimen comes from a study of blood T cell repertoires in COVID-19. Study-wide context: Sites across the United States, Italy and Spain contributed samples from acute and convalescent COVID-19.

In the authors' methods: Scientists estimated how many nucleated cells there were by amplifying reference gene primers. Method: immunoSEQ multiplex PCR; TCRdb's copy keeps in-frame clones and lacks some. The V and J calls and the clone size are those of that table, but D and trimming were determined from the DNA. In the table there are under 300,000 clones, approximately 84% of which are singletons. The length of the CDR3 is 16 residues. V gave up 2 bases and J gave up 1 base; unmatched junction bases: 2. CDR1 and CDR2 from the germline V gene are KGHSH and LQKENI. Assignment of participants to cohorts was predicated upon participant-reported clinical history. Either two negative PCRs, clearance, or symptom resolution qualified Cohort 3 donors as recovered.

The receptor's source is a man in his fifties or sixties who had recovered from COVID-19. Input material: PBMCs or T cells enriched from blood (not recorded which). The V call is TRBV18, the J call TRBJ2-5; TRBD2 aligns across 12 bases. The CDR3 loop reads CASSPTTSGSQETQYF. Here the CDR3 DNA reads TGTGCCAGCTCACCAACGACTAGCGGGAGCCAAGAGACCCAGTACTTC.